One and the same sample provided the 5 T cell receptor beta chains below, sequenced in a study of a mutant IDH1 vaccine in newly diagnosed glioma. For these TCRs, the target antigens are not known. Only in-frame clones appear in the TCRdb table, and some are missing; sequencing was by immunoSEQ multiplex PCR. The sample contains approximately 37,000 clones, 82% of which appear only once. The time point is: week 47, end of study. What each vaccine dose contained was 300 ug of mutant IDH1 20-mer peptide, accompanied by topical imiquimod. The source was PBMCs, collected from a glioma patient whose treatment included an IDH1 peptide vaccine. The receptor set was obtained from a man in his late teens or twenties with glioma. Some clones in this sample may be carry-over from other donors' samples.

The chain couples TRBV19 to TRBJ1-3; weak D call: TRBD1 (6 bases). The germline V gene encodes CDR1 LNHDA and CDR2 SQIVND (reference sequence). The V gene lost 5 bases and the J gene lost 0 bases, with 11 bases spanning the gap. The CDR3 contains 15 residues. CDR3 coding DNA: TGTGCCAGTAGTCCGACAGGCCTCTCTGGAAACACCATATATTTT. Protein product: CASSPTGLSGNTIYF. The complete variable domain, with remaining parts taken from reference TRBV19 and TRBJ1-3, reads DGGITQSPKYLFRKEGQNVTLSCEQNLNHDAMYWYRQDPGQGLRLIYYSQIVNDFQKGDIAEGYSVSREKKESFPLTVTSAQKNPTAFYLCASSPTGLSGNTIYFGEGSWLTVV.

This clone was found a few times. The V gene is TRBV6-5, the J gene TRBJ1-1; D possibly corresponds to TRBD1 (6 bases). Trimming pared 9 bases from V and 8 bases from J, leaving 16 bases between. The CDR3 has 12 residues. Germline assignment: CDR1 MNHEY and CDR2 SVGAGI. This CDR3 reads CASRGREQEAFF. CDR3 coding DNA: TGTGCCAGTCGGGGGCGGGAACAGGAAGCTTTCTTT.

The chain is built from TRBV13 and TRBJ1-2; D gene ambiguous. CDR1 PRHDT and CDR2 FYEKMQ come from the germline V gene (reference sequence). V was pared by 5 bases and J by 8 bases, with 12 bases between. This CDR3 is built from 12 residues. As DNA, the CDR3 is TGTGCCAGCAGCACCGGGTCGGGGGGCTACACCTTC. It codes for CASSTGSGGYTF.

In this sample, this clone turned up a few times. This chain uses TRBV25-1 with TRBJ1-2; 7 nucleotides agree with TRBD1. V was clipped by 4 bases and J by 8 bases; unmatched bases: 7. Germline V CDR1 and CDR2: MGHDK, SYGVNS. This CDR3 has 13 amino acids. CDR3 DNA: TGTGCCAGCAGTGGACAGGGTGCTGACGGCTACACCTTC. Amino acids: CASSGQGADGYTF.

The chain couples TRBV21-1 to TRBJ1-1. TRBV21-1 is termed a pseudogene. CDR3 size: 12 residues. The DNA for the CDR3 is TGTGCCAGCCCCTGGAGGGGCACTGAAGCTTTCTTT. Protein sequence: CASPWRGTEAFF.